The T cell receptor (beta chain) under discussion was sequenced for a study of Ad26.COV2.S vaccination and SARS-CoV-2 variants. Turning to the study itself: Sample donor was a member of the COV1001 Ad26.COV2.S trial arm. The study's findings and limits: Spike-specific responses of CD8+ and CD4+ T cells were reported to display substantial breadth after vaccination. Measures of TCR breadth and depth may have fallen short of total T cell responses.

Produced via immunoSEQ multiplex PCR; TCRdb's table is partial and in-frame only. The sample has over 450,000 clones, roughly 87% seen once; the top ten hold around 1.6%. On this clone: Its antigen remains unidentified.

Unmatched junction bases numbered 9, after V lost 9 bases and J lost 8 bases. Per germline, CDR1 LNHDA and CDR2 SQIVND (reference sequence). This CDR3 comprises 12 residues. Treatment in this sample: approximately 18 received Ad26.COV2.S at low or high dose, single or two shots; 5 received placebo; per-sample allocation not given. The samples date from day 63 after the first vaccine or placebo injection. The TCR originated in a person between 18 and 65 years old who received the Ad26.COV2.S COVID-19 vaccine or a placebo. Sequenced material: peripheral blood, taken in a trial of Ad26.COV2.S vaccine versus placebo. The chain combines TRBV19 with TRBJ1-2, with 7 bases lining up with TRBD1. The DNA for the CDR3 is TGTGCCAGCGTACAGGGGACGAGAGGCTACACCTTC. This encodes CASVQGTRGYTF. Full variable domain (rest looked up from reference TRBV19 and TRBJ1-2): DGGITQSPKYLFRKEGQNVTLSCEQNLNHDAMYWYRQDPGQGLRLIYYSQIVNDFQKGDIAEGYSVSREKKESFPLTVTSAQKNPTAFYLCASVQGTRGYTFGSGTRLTVV.